One and the same sample provided the 25 T cell receptor beta chains below, sequenced in a study of regulatory T cells in long-lasting Graves disease. Sequencing libraries for TCR beta were prepared with iRepertoire HTBI primers and Arm-PCR of CDR3 regions. TCRdb passed the multiplex PCR reads through MiXCR, listing each CDR3 protein once. The sample consists of 500,000 to 700,000 distinct CDR3 sequences, under 20% of them appearing once. The sample's time point: newly diagnosed GD, antithyroid drugs for less than 3 months. PBMC-extracted RNA yielded the TCR library. The sample was also linked to a second study, of T cells in Graves' hyperthyroidism and ophthalmopathy.

Sequencing used peripheral blood mononuclear cells (PBMCs), obtained at new diagnosis, from a patient treated with antithyroid drugs. The source is a woman in her twenties or thirties with Graves disease.

This clonotype came up a few times. The CDR3 DNA is TGTGCCATCAGTGGGCTAGCGCTAACAGATACGCAGTATTTT. Translation gives CAISGLALTDTQYF. This chain connects TRBV10-3 to TRBJ2-3; perhaps TRBD2 as D (6 bases). This CDR3 comprises 14 residues. The V end lost 4 bases, the J end lost 3 bases, and 11 bases lay between the germline ends. CDR1 and CDR2 (germline): ENHRY, SYGVKD.

The sample holds many counts of this clonotype. The CDR3 DNA reads TGCAGTGCCCCGATGGGGGCCGGGGAGCTGTTTTTT. It translates to CSAPMGAGELFF. The chain links TRBV20-1 to TRBJ2-2, with D possibly being TRBD1 or TRBD2 (5 bases each). The germline gives CDR1 DFQATT, CDR2 SNEGSKA (reference sequence). The CDR3 runs 12 residues. Trimming shortened V by 6 bases and J by 6 bases, and 11 bases separated the two germline ends.

This sequence joins TRBV5-4 and TRBJ1-1, with no clear D. The germline CDR1 and CDR2 sequences are SGHNT and YYREEE (reference sequence). The V and J ends lost 1 base and 9 bases respectively, with 22 bases between them. The CDR3 consists of 16 residues. CDR3 DNA sequence: TGTGCCAGCAGCTTGAAAATCGGCAGAGGCCAAGTGCAAGCTTTCTTT. It yields the protein CASSLKIGRGQVQAFF.

This clonotype has just a few counts. The V gene is TRBV20-1, the J gene TRBJ2-1; D possibly corresponds to TRBD2 (5 bases). V shed 3 bases and J shed 7 bases, with 7 bases lying between them. From germline, CDR1 is DFQATT and CDR2 SNEGSKA (reference sequence). There are 11 residues in the CDR3. DNA for the CDR3: TGCAGTGCTAGTCCGGGGAATGAGCAGTTCTTC. This codes for CSASPGNEQFF.

The gene calls are TRBV6-2 or TRBV6-3 and TRBJ2-3; D is perhaps TRBD2 (5 bases). The CDR3 has 13 residues. CDR1 and CDR2 (germline): MNHEY, SVGEGT. The ends were cut back, 5 bases at V and 12 bases at J, with 18 bases in the middle. CDR3 in DNA: TGTGCCAGCAGTGAAGTAGGCCCCGGGGTTCAGTATTTT. Amino acids: CASSEVGPGVQYF.

This clonotype has ten or more counts. The chain has TRBV2 and TRBJ1-1; 7 positions match TRBD1. Germline trimming cut 6 bases from V and 6 bases from J; bases unmatched to any gene: 7. CDR1 is SNHLY and CDR2 is FYNNEI in the germline V gene. The CDR3 spans 13 residues. The CDR3 region is CASSGQARPEAFF. Here the CDR3 DNA reads TGTGCCAGCAGCGGACAGGCTCGCCCTGAAGCTTTCTTT.

The sample holds many counts of this clonotype. V and J are TRBV11-2 and TRBJ1-1; D gene uncertain. Per the germline V gene, CDR1 is SGHAT and CDR2 is FQNNGV. This CDR3 is built from 14 residues. Trimming shortened V by 5 bases and J by 4 bases, and 14 bases separated the two germline ends. CDR3 DNA sequence: TGTGCCAGCAGCCTTACTGCGTACGGCACTGAAGCTTTCTTT. This gives the protein CASSLTAYGTEAFF.

This clonotype has a count of ten or more. The chain joins TRBV7-9 to TRBJ2-7, with 7 nucleotides matching TRBD2. Germline CDR1 SEHNR, CDR2 FQNEAQ (reference sequence). V dropped 1 base and J dropped 4; count of bases not matched to a gene: 16. CDR3 length: 18 residues. CDR3 region: CASSLGTSVTKGSYEQYF. CDR3 DNA: TGTGCCAGCAGCTTAGGCACTAGCGTCACAAAGGGAAGTTACGAGCAGTACTTC.

This clonotype was observed many times. The chain is built from TRBV12-3 or TRBV12-4 and TRBJ2-1; 7 nucleotides line up with TRBD2. The CDR3 covers 13 residues. The J segment lost 10 bases and the V segment lost 7 bases, leaving 10 bases of the junction unmatched. The DNA for the CDR3 is TGTGCCAGCACTCGGGGGAGGGCTCAGGAGCAGTTCTTC. This encodes CASTRGRAQEQFF.

This clonotype has more than one count but fewer than ten. The gene calls are TRBV20-1 and TRBJ1-5; D is ambiguous. Germline values: CDR1 DFQATT, CDR2 SNEGSKA (reference sequence). Trimming removed 1 base from V and 4 bases from J, with 8 bases in between. The CDR3 loop spans 13 amino acids. The CDR3 here is CSARGDSNQPQHF. CDR3 DNA: TGCAGTGCTAGAGGTGACTCTAATCAGCCCCAGCATTTT.

In its sample, this clonotype was seen many times. The chain recombines TRBV29-1 with TRBJ2-1; 9 bases fit TRBD2. With 6 bases clipped from V and 6 bases from J, the junction kept 12 bases outside the gene matches. CDR1 is SQVTM and CDR2 is ANQGSEA in the germline V gene. The CDR3 loop spans 15 amino acids. CDR3 nucleotide sequence: TGCAGCGTCCTAATAGCGGGGGTTAGAGCCAATGAGCAGTTCTTC. Translation: CSVLIAGVRANEQFF.

On this clonotype itself: This may arise from a read error, as a much more abundant clone is one base away. V and J are TRBV7-2 and TRBJ1-1; possible D gene TRBD1, 5 bases. Germline-derived CDR1 and CDR2 are SGHTA and FQGNSA. V lost 6 bases and J lost 14, with 22 bases in between. The CDR3 has 13 residues. The CDR3 loop is CASRGGDAAGRFF. The CDR3 DNA is TGTGCCAGCAGGGGGGGGGACGCGGCGGGACGGTTCTTT.

CDR3 sequence: CASGSNTDTQYF. The CDR3 DNA sequence: TGTGCCAGTGGTAGCAACACAGATACGCAGTATTTT. This chain joins TRBV19 and TRBJ2-3; D gene unclear. This CDR3 spans 12 amino acids. Germline CDR1 reads LNHDA; CDR2 reads SQIVND (reference sequence). Trimming shortened V by 8 bases and J by 2 bases, and 8 bases separated the two germline ends.

This clonotype has only a few counts. This rearrangement joins TRBV19 to TRBJ2-7; D is undetermined. The V gene's germline CDR1 is LNHDA and CDR2 SQIVND (reference sequence). The CDR3 contains 14 residues. The V gene lost 5 bases and the J gene lost 2 bases, with 13 bases spanning the gap. The CDR3 DNA is TGTGCCAGTAGTGGTCAGGAGCCTCCCTACGAGCAGTACTTC. Its protein is CASSGQEPPYEQYF.

This clonotype appeared a few times. The chain combines TRBV19 with TRBJ2-3, with D possibly matching TRBD2 (6 bases). Germline CDR1 reads LNHDA; CDR2 reads SQIVND (reference sequence). CDR3 length: 15 amino acids. V was shortened by 3 bases and J by 4 bases, with 14 bases between the two germline ends. The CDR3 DNA is TGTGCCAGTAGTATTTTCGGCGGGGTCGCAGATACGCAGTATTTT. Translating it yields CASSIFGGVADTQYF.

Note on this clonotype: Being one base from a much bigger clone, this may be a read error. V is TRBV2 and J is TRBJ2-7, with 9 bases matching TRBD1. J gave up 4 bases and V 0 bases, and 7 bases lay outside the gene matches. Per the germline V gene, CDR1 is SNHLY and CDR2 is FYNNEI. CDR3 length: 16 residues. This chain's CDR3 is CASSEAPSGQGYEQYF. In nucleotides, the CDR3 is TGTGCCAGCAGTGAAGCGCCTTCGGGACAGGGTTACGAGCAGTACTTC.

The table lists this clonotype with many counts. The V and J genes are TRBV29-1 and TRBJ2-1; no reliable D call. The CDR3 consists of 10 residues. The V gene's germline CDR1 is SQVTM and CDR2 ANQGSEA. The ends were cut back, 7 bases at V and 0 bases at J, with 1 base in the middle. CDR3 nucleotides: TGCAGCGCCTCCTACAATGAGCAGTTCTTC. Translation gives CSASYNEQFF.

The rearrangement joins TRBV5-1 to TRBJ2-3; D uncertain. The CDR3 contains 15 residues. Trimming removed 6 bases at V and 1 base at J, with 15 bases between. The germline CDR1 and CDR2 sequences are SGHRS and YFSETQ. The CDR3 DNA reads as TGCGCCAGCACCCAGACACAGAAGGGCACAGATACGCAGTATTTT. Amino acids: CASTQTQKGTDTQYF. The variable domain in full, completed from reference TRBV5-1 and TRBJ2-3, reads KAGVTQTPRYLIKTRGQQVTLSCSPISGHRSVSWYQQTPGQGLQFLFEYFSETQRNKGNFPGRFSGRQFSNSRSEMNVSTLELGDSALYLCASTQTQKGTDTQYFGPGTRLTVL.

The sample holds a few counts of this clonotype. This may come from a read error, since a much larger clone is one base off. The chain links TRBV12-3 or TRBV12-4 to TRBJ2-7; D may be TRBD2 (5 bases). The V end lost 4 bases, the J end lost 5 bases, and 15 bases lay between the germline ends. The CDR3 has 14 residues. CDR3 loop: CASSSRDSTHEQYF. CDR3 DNA sequence: TGTGCCAGCAGTTCCCGGGATAGTACCCACGAGCAGTACTTC.

There are a few counts of this clonotype. The chain recombines TRBV3-1 with TRBJ1-2; D remains ambiguous. Germline CDR1 is LGHDT and CDR2 is YNNKEL (reference sequence). This CDR3 is built from 15 residues. V lost 1 base and J lost 4, with 13 bases in between. The CDR3 DNA reads TGTGCCAGCAGCCAAGTCACGTCAGGCTCCTATGGCTACACCTTC. This gives the protein CASSQVTSGSYGYTF.

For this clonotype: This likely stems from a read error, as it lies one base from a far larger clone. The chain couples TRBV12-3 or TRBV12-4 to TRBJ2-7; D gene uncertain. The CDR3 consists of 18 residues. CDR3 nucleotides: TGTGCCGGCAGAGATCACCTACTCCGGTCGACCAGCTCCTACGAGCAGTACTTC. It translates to CAGRDHLLRSTSSYEQYF.

This clonotype has at least ten counts. The chain joins TRBV2 to TRBJ2-3, with TRBD1 as a possible D gene (6 bases). The CDR3 extends over 13 amino acids. CDR1 and CDR2 (germline): SNHLY, FYNNEI. V lost 4 bases and J 5 bases, leaving 10 bases between the germline ends. The CDR3 reads CASSAQGQDTQYF. The CDR3 DNA reads TGTGCCAGCAGTGCACAGGGCCAAGATACGCAGTATTTT.

The chain uses TRBV7-9 and TRBJ1-1, with unresolved D. Per the germline V gene, CDR1 is SEHNR and CDR2 is FQNEAQ (reference sequence). CDR3 length: 14 residues. V was trimmed by 1 base and J by 4 bases, leaving 10 bases between them. CDR3 loop: CASSLVMHTTEAFF. The CDR3 nucleotides are TGTGCCAGCAGCTTAGTTATGCACACCACTGAAGCTTTCTTT. Using reference TRBV7-9 and TRBJ1-1 for the parts outside the CDR3, the full variable domain is DTGVSQNPRHKITKRGQNVTFRCDPISEHNRLYWYRQTLGQGPEFLTYFQNEAQLEKSRLLSDRFSAERPKGSFSTLEIQRTEQGDSAMYLCASSLVMHTTEAFFGQGTRLTVV.

This clonotype was seen many times. The chain links TRBV10-3 to TRBJ2-7, with TRBD2 matching 9 bases. The CDR3 sequence is 13 residues long. Germline CDR1 is ENHRY and CDR2 is SYGVKD. With V trimmed by 10 bases and J by 0 bases, 4 bases remained unmatched. The CDR3 sequence is CATAGGDSYEQYF. The CDR3 coding sequence is TGTGCCACCGCGGGAGGGGACTCCTACGAGCAGTACTTC.

The rearrangement uses TRBV20-1 and TRBJ2-1; D is tentatively TRBD1 or TRBD2 (5 bases each). CDR3 length: 12 residues. CDR1 and CDR2 (germline): DFQATT, SNEGSKA (reference sequence). V lost 4 bases, J lost 6 bases, and 10 bases lay in between. CDR3 region: CSAIGTLNEQFF. The CDR3 bases are TGCAGTGCTATTGGGACCCTCAATGAGCAGTTCTTC.